The 14 T cell receptor beta chains below come from one sample, sequenced in a study of T cell repertoires in cytomegalovirus infection. TCRdb independently ran MiXCR on the reads; one entry per CDR3 protein. The top ten clones hold 2.8% of a sample with around 740,000 distinct CDR3 sequences, 35% of them seen once. Material for sequencing was PBMCs. Receptors originate from a human donor in good health (CMV status not recorded). Some clones in this sample may be carry-over from other donors' samples.

This clonotype was detected only a few times. The chain combines TRBV28 with TRBJ2-1; 7 nucleotides match TRBD2. J lost 0 bases, V lost 6 bases, and 5 bases had no gene match. This CDR3 is 15 amino acids long. The germline gives CDR1 MDHEN, CDR2 SYDVKM. The CDR3 DNA sequence: TGTGCCAGCAGGGGAGCGGGATCCTCCTACAATGAGCAGTTCTTC. Translation gives CASRGAGSSYNEQFF.

The sample holds many counts of this clonotype. CDR3 DNA: TGTGCCAGCAGCTCGGGAGGGGCAAACACTGAAGCTTTCTTT. It is translated as CASSSGGANTEAFF. The chain has TRBV7-3 and TRBJ1-1; TRBD1 is a possible D gene (5 bases). CDR1 and CDR2 from the germline V gene are SGHTA and FQGTGA. V was shortened by 4 bases and J by 2 bases, with 11 bases between the two germline ends. The CDR3 spans 14 residues.

The table lists this clonotype with a few counts. CDR3 sequence (DNA): TGTGCCAGCTCACGTTCCGGGGGGAGCAATGAGCAGTTCTTC. Its translation is CASSRSGGSNEQFF. V and J are TRBV18 and TRBJ2-1, with 7 bases that match TRBD2. The CDR3 has 14 amino acids. The junction had 6 bases not matched to a gene; V was cut back by 4 bases and J by 6 bases. Looked up from germline, CDR1 is KGHSH and CDR2 is LQKENI.

This clonotype came up a few times. The chain recombines TRBV27 with TRBJ1-5; a weak D match, TRBD1 (5 bases). Between the trimmed V and J ends, which lost 2 bases and 11 bases, there was a span of 16 bases. Germline CDR1 reads MNHEY; CDR2 reads SMNVEV (reference sequence). The CDR3 contains 14 residues. CDR3 bases: TGTGCCAGCAGTTTAGGGGGTACCTTTGGGTCCCAGCATTTT. Residues: CASSLGGTFGSQHF.

This clonotype has only a few counts. The J gene is TRBJ1-5, the V gene TRBV7-2; TRBD1 matches 10 bases. The J segment lost 7 bases and the V segment lost 5 bases, leaving 8 bases of the junction unmatched. The germline gives CDR1 SGHTA, CDR2 FQGNSA. This CDR3 contains 15 residues. For the CDR3, the DNA is TGTGCCAGCAGCCTCGGGACAGGGGCAGCCCAGCCCCAGCATTTT. This translates into CASSLGTGAAQPQHF. Full variable domain (remainder filled in from reference TRBV7-2 and TRBJ1-5): GAGVSQSPSNKVTEKGKDVELRCDPISGHTALYWYRQSLGQGLEFLIYFQGNSAPDKSGLPSDRFSAERTGGSVSTLTIQRTQQEDSAVYLCASSLGTGAAQPQHFGDGTRLSIL.

V gene TRBV5-1 combines with J gene TRBJ1-1; D is possibly TRBD1 (6 bases). The CDR3 has 14 residues. The V gene's germline CDR1 is SGHRS and CDR2 YFSETQ. Deletions cut 6 bases from V and 0 bases from J, with 12 bases between. CDR3 in DNA: TGCGCCAGCAACAGGGCCAGCATGAACACTGAAGCTTTCTTT. Its translation: CASNRASMNTEAFF.

This clonotype was observed a single time. Given a much more abundant clone one base away, this may be a read error. The chain is built from TRBV12-3 or TRBV12-4 and TRBJ1-1, with 7 bases aligning to TRBD1. The CDR3 totals 13 residues. V lost 11 bases to trimming and J lost 7 bases; unmatched junction nucleotides: 13. CDR3 in amino acids: CACTQTGPLEAFF. The DNA for the CDR3 is TGTGCCTGCACCCAGACAGGGCCCCTTGAAGCTTTCTTT.

In its sample, this clonotype was seen a few times. This chain links TRBV5-1 with TRBJ2-2, with a tentative D call TRBD2 (5 bases). This CDR3 spans 14 amino acids. V shed 4 bases and J shed 4 bases, with 11 bases lying between them. Germline CDR1 SGHRS, CDR2 YFSETQ. The CDR3 nucleotides are TGCGCCAGCAGCGGGAGCGCAATCACCGGGGAGCTGTTTTTT. Residues: CASSGSAITGELFF.

The genes are TRBV28 and TRBJ2-3; TRBD1 might be the D (5 bases). CDR1 is MDHEN, CDR2 SYDVKM, per germline. Trimming cost V 8 bases and J 0 bases, with 9 bases left between them. CDR3 length equals 13 residues. The CDR3 DNA follows: TGTGCCAGCTGCTCAGGGAGCACAGATACGCAGTATTTT. Protein sequence: CASCSGSTDTQYF.

The chain recombines TRBV18 with TRBJ1-4; 10 bases are a match to TRBD1. The CDR3 loop spans 17 amino acids. Germline loops: CDR1 KGHSH, CDR2 LQKENI. The V gene end was trimmed by 3 bases and the J gene end by 0 bases; junction bases not matched to a gene: 4. This CDR3 reads CASSPDRGDATNEKLFF. DNA for the CDR3: TGTGCCAGCTCACCGGACAGGGGGGATGCAACTAATGAAAAACTGTTTTTT.

This chain uses TRBV6-6 with TRBJ1-6; TRBD1 agrees at 9 bases. The CDR3 length is 17 residues. From germline, CDR1 is MNHNY and CDR2 SVGAGI (reference sequence). V gave up 6 bases and J gave up 8 bases; unmatched junction bases: 14. The CDR3: CASRRPRDRENYSPLHF. In DNA, the CDR3 is TGTGCCAGCAGACGCCCTCGGGACAGGGAGAACTATTCACCCCTCCACTTT.

The V gene is TRBV7-4, the J gene TRBJ2-1; D ambiguous. Looked up from germline, CDR1 is SGHVT and CDR2 is SQSDAQ. The CDR3 runs 13 residues. Between the trimmed V and J ends, which lost 5 bases and 6 bases, there was a span of 11 bases. This CDR3 reads CASSPHGPNEQFF. The CDR3 bases are TGTGCCAGCAGCCCACACGGTCCCAATGAGCAGTTCTTC.

This chain connects TRBV20-1 to TRBJ2-1, with D possibly being TRBD2 (5 bases). The V end lost 6 bases, the J end lost 6 bases, and 12 bases lay between the germline ends. Germline V gives CDR1 DFQATT, CDR2 SNEGSKA (reference sequence). The CDR3 totals 12 residues. Here the CDR3 DNA reads TGCAGTGCCACCTGGAGCGGCAATGAGCAGTTCTTC. Translating it yields CSATWSGNEQFF.

The chain uses TRBV4-1 and TRBJ2-3; weak D call: TRBD1 (5 bases). V was cut by 7 bases and J by 4 bases, with 21 bases left in between. CDR3 length: 16 residues. The germline gives CDR1 MGHRA, CDR2 YSYEKL. Here the CDR3 DNA reads TGCGCCAGCAAGGTAAACACAGGAATAGGGGCAGATACGCAGTATTTT. This sequence encodes CASKVNTGIGADTQYF.